What follows are 11 T cell receptor beta chains derived from one specimen sequenced in a study of T-cell reconstitution after alpha-beta-depleted transplantation in children. During its preparation, the TCRbeta library received unique molecular identifiers. TCRdb re-derived calls from the PCR reads in MiXCR, one entry per CDR3 protein. The sample carries around 960,000 distinct CDR3 sequences, around 30% recorded once. The sample here was PBMCs, mostly from graft donor cells, taken 360 days after TCRalphabeta/CD19-depleted stem cell transplant. The receptors originated from a boy younger than two who had a stem cell transplant for SCID, so the T cells may come from the graft donor.

J is TRBJ2-7 and V is TRBV6-2 or TRBV6-3, with 8 bases fitting TRBD2. The V and J ends lost 2 bases and 5 bases, in that order; junction bases with no gene match: 5. Per germline, CDR1 MNHEY and CDR2 SVGEGT. The CDR3 spans 14 residues. CDR3 in amino acids: CASSYVGGGNEQYF. The CDR3 DNA reads TGTGCCAGCAGTTACGTCGGGGGGGGCAACGAGCAGTACTTC.

Here the CDR3 DNA reads TGCGCCAGCAGCTCCCTTGGGGGGGGTGCGCTCCGCGGAAACATTCAGTACTTC. Amino acids: CASSSLGGGALRGNIQYF. The V call is TRBV5-1, the J call TRBJ2-4; the match to TRBD2 covers 7 bases. The CDR3 spans 18 residues. Germline V gives CDR1 SGHRS, CDR2 YFSETQ. The V and J ends lost 3 bases and 6 bases, in that order; junction bases with no gene match: 18. The complete variable domain, with remaining parts taken from reference TRBV5-1 and TRBJ2-4, reads KAGVTQTPRYLIKTRGQQVTLSCSPISGHRSVSWYQQTPGQGLQFLFEYFSETQRNKGNFPGRFSGRQFSNSRSEMNVSTLELGDSALYLCASSSLGGGALRGNIQYFGAGTRLSVL.

V and J are TRBV9 and TRBJ2-3; 11 bases align to TRBD2. This CDR3 contains 15 residues. Germline lookup yields CDR1 SGDLS and CDR2 YYNGEE. Germline trimming cut 3 bases from V and 6 bases from J; bases unmatched to any gene: 6. DNA of the CDR3: TGTGCCAGCAGCGAACTAGCGGGGGCCGGGGATACGCAGTATTTT. Translated, it gives CASSELAGAGDTQYF.

V and J are TRBV20-1 and TRBJ1-6, with D tentatively TRBD1 (6 bases). Germline V CDR1 and CDR2: DFQATT, SNEGSKA (reference sequence). CDR3 length: 14 amino acids. V was shortened by 3 bases and J by 6 bases, with 12 bases between the two germline ends. The CDR3 region is CSARGGRANSPLHF. For the CDR3, the DNA is TGCAGTGCTAGGGGGGGCAGAGCTAATTCACCCCTCCACTTT.

This rearrangement joins TRBV12-3 or TRBV12-4 to TRBJ2-7, with a tentative D call TRBD1 (6 bases). This CDR3 spans 15 amino acids. V lost 6 bases to trimming and J lost 0 bases, with 15 bases between them. Written as DNA, the CDR3 is TGTGCCAGCAGCACCGGGACAACACGCTCCTACGAGCAGTACTTC. This codes for CASSTGTTRSYEQYF.

The rearrangement links TRBV11-2 to TRBJ2-2; tentative D call: TRBD2 (6 bases). V lost 5 bases, J lost 4 bases, and 17 bases lay in between. The CDR3 runs to 16 residues. Germline lookup yields CDR1 SGHAT and CDR2 FQNNGV. Here the CDR3 DNA reads TGTGCCAGCAGCGATGAGCAGGGACTGTTCACCGGGGAGCTGTTTTTT. It codes for CASSDEQGLFTGELFF.

Only a few counts were recorded for this clonotype. The chain carries TRBV12-5 and TRBJ2-3; D gene unclear. The CDR3 totals 14 residues. Germline CDR1 is LGHNT and CDR2 is FRNRAP. Between the trimmed V and J ends, which lost 1 base and 1 base, there was a span of 6 bases. The DNA for the CDR3 is TGTGCTAGTGGTTTGGGCCCGGGCACAGATACGCAGTATTTT. Its translation is CASGLGPGTDTQYF.

The rearrangement uses TRBV7-8 and TRBJ2-2; D not certain. Trimming shortened V by 7 bases and J by 4 bases, and 13 bases separated the two germline ends. The CDR3 covers 14 residues. The V gene's germline CDR1 is SGHVS and CDR2 FQNEAQ. Written as DNA, the CDR3 is TGTGCCAGCACTATTAGTGGACCCACCGGGGAGCTGTTTTTT. As protein: CASTISGPTGELFF.

The chain recombines TRBV4-1 with TRBJ2-5; a weak D match, TRBD2 (6 bases). Germline CDR1 is MGHRA and CDR2 is YSYEKL. V lost 0 bases, J lost 4 bases, and 12 bases lay in between. The CDR3 loop spans 15 amino acids. The CDR3 loop reads CASSQEVRGVETQYF. CDR3 DNA sequence: TGCGCCAGCAGCCAAGAGGTCCGCGGGGTAGAGACCCAGTACTTC.

This chain joins TRBV4-2 and TRBJ2-7, with 9 bases fitting TRBD1. V was clipped by 4 bases and J by 5 bases; unmatched bases: 12. CDR1 and CDR2 from the germline V gene are LGHNA and YNFKEQ. The CDR3 is 16 amino acids. CDR3 residues: CASSRPGTGNPHEQYF. The CDR3 DNA reads as TGTGCCAGCAGCCGACCCGGGACAGGGAATCCCCACGAGCAGTACTTC.

The chain couples TRBV12-3 or TRBV12-4 to TRBJ2-3, with D uncertain. This CDR3 is built from 14 residues. V lost 4 bases and J 6 bases, leaving 14 bases between the germline ends. This CDR3 reads CASSSTYPLDTQYF. DNA for the CDR3: TGTGCCAGCAGTTCCACCTACCCCTTGGATACGCAGTATTTT.